A single sample is the source of the 22 T cell receptor beta chains below, sequenced in a study of blood T cell repertoires in COVID-19. Measured with immunoSEQ multiplex PCR; TCRdb has only the in-frame clones, and not every one. This sample has 310,000 or so clones, with 70% to 90% found just once. The specimen sequenced was PBMCs or T cells enriched from blood (not recorded which). These receptors were taken from a woman under 40 who had recovered from COVID-19.

The rearrangement joins TRBV27 to TRBJ1-2; D is ambiguous. The CDR3 extends over 15 amino acids. V gave up 4 bases and J gave up 2 bases, with 14 bases separating them. CDR1 and CDR2 (germline): MNHEY, SMNVEV (reference sequence). The CDR3: CASSSLRTGNYGYTF. The CDR3, as DNA: TGTGCCAGCAGTTCCTTACGGACGGGAAACTATGGCTACACCTTC.

The rearrangement uses TRBV19 and TRBJ1-1; the match to TRBD1 covers 7 bases. CDR1 LNHDA and CDR2 SQIVND come from the germline V gene (reference sequence). The length of the CDR3 is 13 residues. V was pared by 9 bases and J by 0 bases, with 4 bases of the junction left unmatched. The DNA of the CDR3 is TGTGCCAGCACCGGGACAGTGAACACTGAAGCTTTCTTT. Protein product: CASTGTVNTEAFF.

This clone was picked up a small number of times. Other DNA sequences from this sample encode an identical CDR3 as well. The chain is built from TRBV9 and TRBJ1-6; unclear D gene. With 5 bases removed from V and 5 bases from J, the gap between germline ends came to 11 bases. CDR1 and CDR2 (germline): SGDLS, YYNGEE. The CDR3 totals 14 residues. The DNA for the CDR3 is TGTGCCAGCAGTGAGGGTGTTAATAATTCACCCCTCCACTTT. Amino acid sequence: CASSEGVNNSPLHF.

The chain carries TRBV15 and TRBJ1-2; the D gene is possibly TRBD1 (5 bases). Germline V CDR1 and CDR2: LNHNV, YYDKDF (reference sequence). CDR3 length: 14 residues. The ends were cut back, 5 bases at V and 4 bases at J, with 14 bases in the middle. The CDR3 DNA reads as TGTGCCACCAGCGTCCGGACAACTGGCTATGGCTACACCTTC. It yields the protein CATSVRTTGYGYTF.

The rearrangement joins TRBV7-9 to TRBJ1-4, with TRBD1 matching 10 bases. Germline-derived CDR1 and CDR2 are SEHNR and FQNEAQ (reference sequence). This CDR3 contains 14 residues. The junction had 4 bases not matched to a gene; V was cut back by 6 bases and J by 6 bases. The CDR3 loop is CASSSDRGYEKLFF. In nucleotides, the CDR3 is TGTGCCAGCAGTTCGGACAGGGGGTATGAAAAACTGTTTTTT.

The gene calls are TRBV28 and TRBJ1-2; possible D gene TRBD1, 5 bases. The germline V gene has CDR1 MDHEN and CDR2 SYDVKM. Trimming took 6 bases from V and 5 from J, leaving 13 bases between them. The CDR3 sequence is 13 residues long. CDR3 sequence reads: CASSSGVSYGYTF. The CDR3 nucleotides are TGTGCCAGCAGCTCGGGGGTATCTTATGGCTACACCTTC.

The rearrangement links TRBV5-1 to TRBJ2-7; D is perhaps TRBD1 (6 bases). Germline CDR1 SGHRS, CDR2 YFSETQ. With 4 bases removed from V and 5 bases from J, the gap between germline ends came to 28 bases. The CDR3 extends over 18 amino acids. The CDR3 is CASSPQPFSGQRSDEQYF. The CDR3 DNA sequence: TGCGCCAGCAGCCCGCAACCCTTTTCCGGACAGAGGTCTGACGAGCAGTACTTC.

V is TRBV4-3 and J is TRBJ1-2; the match to TRBD1 covers 7 bases. V lost 3 bases to trimming and J lost 0 bases; unmatched junction nucleotides: 4. The CDR3 sequence is 15 residues long. CDR1 is LGHNA, CDR2 YSLEER, per germline. The CDR3 loop is CASSHWDSSNYGYTF. For the CDR3, the DNA is TGCGCCAGCAGCCATTGGGACAGTTCTAACTATGGCTACACCTTC.

This chain joins TRBV4-2 and TRBJ1-5, with no clear D. The germline V and J ends were trimmed by 0 bases and 4 bases, with 10 bases remaining between them. Germline V gene sequence: CDR1 LGHNA, CDR2 YNFKEQ. The CDR3 has 15 amino acids. The CDR3: CASSQDLASNQPQHF. CDR3 coding DNA: TGTGCCAGCAGCCAAGACCTCGCGAGTAATCAGCCCCAGCATTTT.

The sample holds a few counts of this clone. The chain joins TRBV5-1 to TRBJ1-5, with D tentatively TRBD1 (5 bases). V dropped 1 base and J dropped 0 bases, with 11 bases sitting between them. Germline CDR1 SGHRS, CDR2 YFSETQ. The CDR3 spans 16 residues. CDR3 bases: TGCGCCAGCAGCTTGCGGCCAGGGAATAGCAATCAGCCCCAGCATTTT. It is translated as CASSLRPGNSNQPQHF.

The chain recombines TRBV11-1 with TRBJ1-2, with 8 bases that match TRBD1. Trimming removed 5 bases from V and 2 bases from J; junction bases left unmatched: 4. Germline assignment: CDR1 SGHAT and CDR2 FQDESV (reference sequence). CDR3 length: 14 amino acids. The DNA of the CDR3 is TGTGCCAGCAGCCAGGGACAGGCAAACTATGGCTACACCTTC. Its protein is CASSQGQANYGYTF. The complete variable domain, with remaining parts taken from reference TRBV11-1 and TRBJ1-2, reads EAEVAQSPRYKITEKSQAVAFWCDPISGHATLYWYRQILGQGPELLVQFQDESVVDDSQLPKDRFSAERLKGVDSTLKIQPAELGDSAMYLCASSQGQANYGYTFGSGTRLTVV.

The chain has TRBV29-1 and TRBJ2-7; 8 nucleotides line up with TRBD2. The CDR3 consists of 16 residues. The ends lost 1 base at V and 4 bases at J; junction bases unmatched: 12. CDR1 is SQVTM, CDR2 ANQGSEA, per germline. Here the CDR3 DNA reads TGCAGCGTTGAAGCTTCCTCTCCCGGCGGGGGGTACGAGCAGTACTTC. It specifies CSVEASSPGGGYEQYF.

The chain has TRBV5-4 and TRBJ2-2; tentative D call: TRBD2 (5 bases). The V end was cut by 5 bases, the J end by 5 bases, with 19 bases between. Germline V CDR1 and CDR2: SGHNT, YYREEE (reference sequence). The CDR3 length is 16 residues. CDR3 loop: CASSLPGITSTGELFF. CDR3 sequence (DNA): TGTGCCAGCAGTCTCCCCGGGATAACTAGTACCGGGGAGCTGTTTTTT. Combining the CDR3 with reference TRBV5-4 and TRBJ2-2 gives the whole variable domain ETGVTQSPTHLIKTRGQQVTLRCSSQSGHNTVSWYQQALGQGPQFIFQYYREEENGRGNFPPRFSGLQFPNYSSELNVNALELDDSALYLCASSLPGITSTGELFFGEGSRLTVL.

The V and J genes are TRBV7-9 and TRBJ2-3; 16 bases are shared with TRBD2. The CDR3 is made up of 17 amino acids. With V trimmed by 5 bases and J by 0 bases, 2 bases remained unmatched. Germline V gene sequence: CDR1 SEHNR, CDR2 FQNEAQ (reference sequence). The CDR3: CASSGTSGGASTDTQYF. The DNA for the CDR3 is TGTGCCAGCAGCGGGACTAGCGGGGGGGCTAGCACAGATACGCAGTATTTT.

The chain links TRBV5-1 to TRBJ1-4, with 10 nucleotides matching TRBD1. In germline, CDR1 is SGHRS, CDR2 YFSETQ. Trimming cost V 3 bases and J 4 bases; bases outside gene matches: 6. This CDR3 comprises 16 residues. CDR3 bases: TGCGCCAGCAGCTCGGCGGACAGGGGGGTTAATGAAAAACTGTTTTTT. Translating it yields CASSSADRGVNEKLFF.

V and J are TRBV13 and TRBJ2-7; a weak D match, TRBD1 (6 bases). This CDR3 contains 14 residues. Trimming removed 5 bases from V and 3 bases from J, with 14 bases in between. CDR1 is PRHDT and CDR2 is FYEKMQ in the germline V gene (reference sequence). Here the CDR3 reads CASSLRTDLYEQYF. As DNA, the CDR3 is TGTGCCAGCAGCCTCCGGACAGATCTCTACGAGCAGTACTTC.

V gene TRBV4-2 combines with J gene TRBJ2-1; D unclear. The V gene lost 1 base and the J gene lost 4 bases, with 2 bases spanning the gap. The V gene's germline CDR1 is LGHNA and CDR2 YNFKEQ. The CDR3 runs to 12 residues. CDR3 amino acids: CASSQAYNEQFF. CDR3 nucleotide sequence: TGTGCCAGCAGCCAAGCTTACAATGAGCAGTTCTTC.

This clone was found once. This chain uses TRBV5-1 with TRBJ2-3; TRBD2 matches at 11 bases. The germline V gene encodes CDR1 SGHRS and CDR2 YFSETQ. The CDR3 contains 15 residues. V shed 7 bases, J shed 3 bases, and the junction held 7 bases outside the gene matches. CDR3: CASSSGLAVTDTQYF. The CDR3 DNA is TGCGCCAGCTCCTCGGGACTAGCGGTTACAGATACGCAGTATTTT.

The chain links TRBV2 to TRBJ1-2; 7 nucleotides align to TRBD1. Germline CDR1 and CDR2: SNHLY and FYNNEI. The CDR3 consists of 16 residues. After removal of 5 bases from V and 3 bases from J, the junction contained 12 bases not matched to a gene. As DNA, the CDR3 is TGTGCCAGCAGTTTGAAAAGACAGGGATCCGACTATGGCTACACCTTC. As protein: CASSLKRQGSDYGYTF.

The V gene is TRBV10-2, the J gene TRBJ2-5; 13 bases are a match to TRBD2. V shed 10 bases, J shed 5 bases, and the junction held 7 bases outside the gene matches. The CDR3 sequence is 14 residues long. In germline, CDR1 is WSHSY, CDR2 SAAADI. In DNA form, the CDR3 reads TGCGCCACCCGGACTAGCGGGGGTGGCGAGACCCAGTACTTC. Translating it yields CATRTSGGGETQYF.

The chain carries TRBV5-8 and TRBJ1-1, with a tentative D call TRBD1 (5 bases). The ends were cut back, 2 bases at V and 5 bases at J, with 10 bases in the middle. CDR3 size: 13 residues. Germline V gives CDR1 SGHTS, CDR2 YDEGEE. The CDR3 nucleotides are TGTGCCAGCAGCTTCAACACAGGAACTGAAGCTTTCTTT. This translates into CASSFNTGTEAFF. Filled out from reference TRBV5-8 and TRBJ1-1, the complete variable domain reads EAGVTQSPTHLIKTRGQQATLRCSPISGHTSVYWYQQALGLGLQFLLWYDEGEERNRGNFPPRFSGRQFPNYSSELNVNALELEDSALYLCASSFNTGTEAFFGQGTRLTVV.

The chain recombines TRBV7-8 with TRBJ1-3, with 10 bases lining up with TRBD1. The CDR3 contains 18 residues. J lost 4 bases, V lost 8 bases, and 17 bases had no gene match. The germline V gene has CDR1 SGHVS and CDR2 FQNEAQ. The CDR3, as DNA: TGTGCCAGCTCGGTGTCTCCCGGGACAGGGGTAATCGGAAACACCATATATTTT. Protein: CASSVSPGTGVIGNTIYF.